This T cell receptor (beta chain) is from a study of CD8+CD57+ T cells in acquired aplastic anemia. On this clonotype itself: What it binds is unknown.

General study points: A significant difference in CD8+ Simpson's diversity between patients and controls was not found.

Looked up from germline, CDR1 is MNHNS and CDR2 is SASEGT. This CDR3 region has 10 residues. The V and J ends lost 4 bases and 10 bases respectively, with 7 bases between them. All patients picked for sequencing had shown, by flow cytometry, an expansion of CD8+CD57+ cells. The study profiled TCR beta VDJ and CDR3 using genomic DNA as template. TCRdb re-called the reads through MiXCR, storing one row per CDR3 protein. This table holds around 500,000 distinct CDR3 sequences, approximately 32% found once. The specimen sequenced was sorted CD4+, CD8+, or CD8+CD57+ T cells (not recorded which) from PBMCs. The J gene is TRBJ1-1, the V gene TRBV6-1; D not resolved. The TCR was taken from a human donor with aplastic anemia. CDR3 in amino acids: CASSVQVAFF. The CDR3 DNA follows: TGTGCCAGCAGTGTTCAGGTAGCTTTCTTT.